The sample holds a few counts of the clone carrying this TCR beta chain. No antigen is known for it. The data derive from a study of identical twins. General study results and limits: Abundant beta clonotypes from cord blood had fewer insertions, unlike memory repertoires, which showed none. Cross-sectional statistics, not tracking of the same donors, supported the conclusions.

In TCRdb, the 5' RACE reads were re-called with MiXCR into one record per CDR3 protein. The data hold a few hundred thousand distinct CDR3 sequences, with roughly 15% observed a single time. CDR1 SGHRS and CDR2 YFSETQ come from the germline V gene. V was clipped by 0 bases and J by 1 base; unmatched bases: 8. CDR3 length equals 17 residues. The same sample was also used in a study of yellow fever vaccine responses in identical twins.

The sequence was obtained from a woman between 18 and 30 years old in good health. Sequenced material: CD4+ T cells sorted from blood. V usage is TRBV5-1 and J usage is TRBJ2-5; 8 bases match TRBD1. CDR3 bases: TGCGCCAGCAGCTTGGTTGCCGGGACAGGCTCCCAAGAGACCCAGTACTTC. Its protein product is CASSLVAGTGSQETQYF.